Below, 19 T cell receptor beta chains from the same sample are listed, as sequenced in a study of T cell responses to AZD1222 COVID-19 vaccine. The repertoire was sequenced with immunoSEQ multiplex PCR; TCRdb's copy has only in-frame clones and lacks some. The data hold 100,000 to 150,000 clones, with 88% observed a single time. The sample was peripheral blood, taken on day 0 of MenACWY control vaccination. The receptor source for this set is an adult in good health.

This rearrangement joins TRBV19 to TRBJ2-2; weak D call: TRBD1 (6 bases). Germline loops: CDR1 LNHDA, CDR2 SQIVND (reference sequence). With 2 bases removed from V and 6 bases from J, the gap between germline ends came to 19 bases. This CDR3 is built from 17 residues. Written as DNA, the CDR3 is TGTGCCAGTAGTATACCCAGGGGCCTGGGGAAGGCCGGGGAGCTGTTTTTT. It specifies CASSIPRGLGKAGELFF.

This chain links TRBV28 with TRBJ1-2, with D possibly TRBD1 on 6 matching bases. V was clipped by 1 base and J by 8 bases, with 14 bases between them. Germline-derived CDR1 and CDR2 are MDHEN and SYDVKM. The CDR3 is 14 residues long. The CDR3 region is CASSLLGGAEGYTF. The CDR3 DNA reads TGTGCCAGCAGTTTATTGGGGGGCGCGGAAGGCTACACCTTC.

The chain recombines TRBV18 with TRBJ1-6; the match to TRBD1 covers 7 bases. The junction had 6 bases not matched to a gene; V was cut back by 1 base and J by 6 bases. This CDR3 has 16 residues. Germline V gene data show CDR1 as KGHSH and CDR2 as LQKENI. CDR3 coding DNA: TGTGCCAGCTCACCACAGGGAGGGGGCAGTAATTCACCCCTCCACTTT. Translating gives CASSPQGGGSNSPLHF.

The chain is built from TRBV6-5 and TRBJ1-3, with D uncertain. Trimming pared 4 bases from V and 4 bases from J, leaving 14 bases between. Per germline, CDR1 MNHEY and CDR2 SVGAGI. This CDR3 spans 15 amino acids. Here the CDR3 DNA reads TGTGCCAGCAGTTTAGTCGCCCGCGCGGGAAACACCATATATTTT. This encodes CASSLVARAGNTIYF.

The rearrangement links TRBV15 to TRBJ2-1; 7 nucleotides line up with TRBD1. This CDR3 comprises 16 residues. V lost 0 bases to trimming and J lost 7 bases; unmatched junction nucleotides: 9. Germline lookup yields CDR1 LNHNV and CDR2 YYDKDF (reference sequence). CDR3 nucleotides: TGTGCCACCAGCAGAGATACGGGAAGGGGGCCTAATGAGCAGTTCTTC. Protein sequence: CATSRDTGRGPNEQFF.

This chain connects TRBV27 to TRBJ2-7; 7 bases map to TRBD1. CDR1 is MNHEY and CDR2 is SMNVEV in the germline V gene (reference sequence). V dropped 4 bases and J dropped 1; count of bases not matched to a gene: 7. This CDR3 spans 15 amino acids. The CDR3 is CASSSPDRRSYEQYF. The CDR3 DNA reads TGTGCCAGCAGTTCCCCGGACAGGAGATCCTACGAGCAGTACTTC.

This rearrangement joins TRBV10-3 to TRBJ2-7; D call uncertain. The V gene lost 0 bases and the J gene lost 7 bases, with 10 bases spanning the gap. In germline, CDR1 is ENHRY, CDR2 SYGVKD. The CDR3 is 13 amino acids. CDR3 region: CAISESIEEEQYF. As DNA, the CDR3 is TGTGCCATCAGTGAGTCGATTGAGGAGGAGCAGTACTTC.

DNA for the CDR3: TGTGCCAGCAGCCCACAGTCGAACTCTGGAAACACCATATATTTT. It codes for CASSPQSNSGNTIYF. The chain couples TRBV7-3 to TRBJ1-3; D uncertain. V was clipped by 5 bases and J by 0 bases, with 11 bases between them. The V gene's germline CDR1 is SGHTA and CDR2 FQGTGA. The CDR3 consists of 15 residues.

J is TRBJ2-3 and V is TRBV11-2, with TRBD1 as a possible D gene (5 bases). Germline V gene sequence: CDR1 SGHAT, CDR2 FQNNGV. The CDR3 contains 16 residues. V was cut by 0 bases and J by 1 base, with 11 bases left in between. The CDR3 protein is CASSLDRGIRTDTQYF. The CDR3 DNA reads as TGTGCCAGCAGCTTAGATAGGGGTATCCGCACAGATACGCAGTATTTT.

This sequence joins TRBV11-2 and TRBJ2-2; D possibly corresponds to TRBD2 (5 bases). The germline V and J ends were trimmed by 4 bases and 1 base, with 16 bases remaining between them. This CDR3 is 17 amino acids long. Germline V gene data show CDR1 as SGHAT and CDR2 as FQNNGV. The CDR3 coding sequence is TGTGCCAGCAGCTCAGTTGGTGGGAGAGGGAACACCGGGGAGCTGTTTTTT. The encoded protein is CASSSVGGRGNTGELFF.

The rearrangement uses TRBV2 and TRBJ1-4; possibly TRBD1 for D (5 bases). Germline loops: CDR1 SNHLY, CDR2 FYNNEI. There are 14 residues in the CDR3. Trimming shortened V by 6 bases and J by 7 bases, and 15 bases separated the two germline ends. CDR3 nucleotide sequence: TGTGCCAGCAGCCAACAAATGGGGCTTGAAAAACTGTTTTTT. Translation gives CASSQQMGLEKLFF.

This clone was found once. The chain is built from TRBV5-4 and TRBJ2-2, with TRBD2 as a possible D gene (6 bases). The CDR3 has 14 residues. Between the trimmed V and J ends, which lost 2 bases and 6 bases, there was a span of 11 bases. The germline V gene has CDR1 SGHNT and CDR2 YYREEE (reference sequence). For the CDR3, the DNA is TGTGCCAGCAGCTTAGGCGGAGGGTCCGGGGAGCTGTTTTTT. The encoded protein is CASSLGGGSGELFF.

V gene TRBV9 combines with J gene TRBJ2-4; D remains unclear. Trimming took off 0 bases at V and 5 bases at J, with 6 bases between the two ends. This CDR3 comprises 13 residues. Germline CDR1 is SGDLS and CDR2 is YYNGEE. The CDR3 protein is CASSVDIQNIQYF. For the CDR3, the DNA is TGTGCCAGCAGCGTAGATATCCAAAACATTCAGTACTTC.

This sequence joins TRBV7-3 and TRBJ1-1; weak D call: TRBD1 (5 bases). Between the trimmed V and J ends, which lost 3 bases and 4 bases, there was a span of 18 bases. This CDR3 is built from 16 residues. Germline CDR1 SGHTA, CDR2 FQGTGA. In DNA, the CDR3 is TGTGCCAGCAGCTTGACTCCCACAACAGGTGGCACTGAAGCTTTCTTT. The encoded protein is CASSLTPTTGGTEAFF.

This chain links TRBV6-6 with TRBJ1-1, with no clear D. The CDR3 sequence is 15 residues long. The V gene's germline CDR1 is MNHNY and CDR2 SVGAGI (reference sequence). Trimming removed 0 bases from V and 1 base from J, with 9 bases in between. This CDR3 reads CASSYSWGGNTEAFF. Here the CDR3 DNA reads TGTGCCAGCAGTTACTCTTGGGGTGGGAACACTGAAGCTTTCTTT.

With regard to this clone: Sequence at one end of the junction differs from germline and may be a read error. For the CDR3, the DNA is TGTGCCAGCAGTGTCCCGGGACTAGCGGGACTGAACTTC. Translation gives CASSVPGLAGLNF. V gene TRBV25-1 combines with J gene TRBJ2-7; 13 bases align to TRBD2. Germline loops: CDR1 MGHDK, CDR2 SYGVNS. This CDR3 has 13 residues.

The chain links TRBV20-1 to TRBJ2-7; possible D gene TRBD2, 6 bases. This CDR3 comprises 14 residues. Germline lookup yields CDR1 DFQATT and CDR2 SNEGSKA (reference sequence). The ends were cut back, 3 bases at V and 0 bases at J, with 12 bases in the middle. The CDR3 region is CSASGGAHSYEQYF. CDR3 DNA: TGCAGTGCTAGTGGCGGGGCCCACTCCTACGAGCAGTACTTC.

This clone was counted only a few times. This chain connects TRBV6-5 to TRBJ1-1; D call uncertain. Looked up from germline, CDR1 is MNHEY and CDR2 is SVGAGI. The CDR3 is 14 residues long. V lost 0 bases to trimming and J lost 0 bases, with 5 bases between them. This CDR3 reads CASSYSSVNTEAFF. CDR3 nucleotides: TGTGCCAGCAGTTACTCGTCGGTGAACACTGAAGCTTTCTTT.

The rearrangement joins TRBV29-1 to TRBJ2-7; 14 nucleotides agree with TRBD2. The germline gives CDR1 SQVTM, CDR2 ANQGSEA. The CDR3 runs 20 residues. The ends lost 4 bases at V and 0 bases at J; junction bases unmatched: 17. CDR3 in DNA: TGCAGCGTTGTTGGGAGGCCCGGGACTAGCGGGAGAGGGGTCTCCTACGAGCAGTACTTC. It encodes CSVVGRPGTSGRGVSYEQYF.